This TCR beta chain was recovered during a study of T cells after yellow fever vaccination. The germline CDR1 and CDR2 sequences are LNHDA and SQIVND (reference sequence). V was clipped by 4 bases and J by 6 bases; unmatched bases: 4. This CDR3 is built from 14 residues. 5'RACE template switching generated TCR cDNA, adding a universal primer site and UMIs. TCRdb reprocessed the 5' RACE reads with MiXCR, giving one entry per CDR3 protein. This sample has some 500,000 distinct CDR3 sequences, with approximately 12% found just once. This clonotype was seen more than once but under ten times. Its antigen remains unknown. Study findings and constraints: Abundant clonotypes from the bulk population could contaminate FACS-sorted repertoires. Boosting was followed by the reappearance of most primary-vaccination clones (about 97% CD4, more than 70% CD8).

The TCR comes from a man between 25 and 39 years old who received the YFV17D yellow fever vaccine. The sequencing used PBMCs, collected on the day of the yellow fever booster vaccination. The chain is built from TRBV19 and TRBJ1-5; 9 bases agree with TRBD1. The CDR3 region is CASSTGTGIQPQHF. As DNA, the CDR3 is TGTGCCAGTAGTACCGGGACAGGGATTCAGCCCCAGCATTTT.